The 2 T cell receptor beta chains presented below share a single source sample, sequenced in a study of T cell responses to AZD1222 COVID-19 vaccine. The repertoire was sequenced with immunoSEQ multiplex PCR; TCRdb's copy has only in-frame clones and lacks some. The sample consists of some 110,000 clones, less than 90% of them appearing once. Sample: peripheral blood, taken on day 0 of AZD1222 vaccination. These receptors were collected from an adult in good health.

CDR3 sequence reads: CASSKTGQPYEQYF. The CDR3 DNA is TGTGCCAGCAGCAAGACGGGACAGCCCTACGAGCAGTACTTC. This chain joins TRBV3-1 (or the pseudogene TRBV3-2) and TRBJ2-7, with 7 bases fitting TRBD1. The CDR3 is made up of 14 amino acids. J was trimmed by 2 bases and V by 5 bases; bases with no gene match: 6. Germline V gene data show CDR1 as LGHDT and CDR2 as YNNKEL (reference sequence).

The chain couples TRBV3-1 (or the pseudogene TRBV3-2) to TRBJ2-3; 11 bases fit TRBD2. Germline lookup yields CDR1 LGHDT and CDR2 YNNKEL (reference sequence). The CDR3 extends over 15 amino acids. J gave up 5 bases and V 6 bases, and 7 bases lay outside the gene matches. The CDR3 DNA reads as TGTGCCAGCAGACTTACTAGCGGGAGTATAGATACGCAGTATTTT. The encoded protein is CASRLTSGSIDTQYF.